The clone carrying this TCR beta chain was picked up many times. Its target is unknown. Stable hyperthyroid donors showed no ophthalmopathy during 18 months follow-up. Certain patients, namely those with other autoimmune diseases, uncontrolled infections, pregnancy or lactation, were excluded. Amplification of TCR beta CDR3 regions used RNA transcripts. Investigators did first-round RT-PCR with HTBI primers, then second-round multiplex PCR. Each CDR3 protein is one row after TCRdb ran MiXCR on the multiplex PCR reads. In the table there are some 350,000 distinct CDR3 sequences, about 17% of which are singletons. Germline CDR1 is DFQATT and CDR2 is SNEGSKA (reference sequence). The CDR3 runs 15 residues. The V and J ends lost 0 bases and 3 bases respectively, with 15 bases between them. This entry comes from a study of Graves' ophthalmopathy and Graves' hyperthyroidism. Study-level findings and limits: Clonotypes were expanded in thyroid at above 0.001 frequency, and most also appeared in blood. Separation of ophthalmopathy from stable hyperthyroidism was achieved by a 13-signature model, at approximately 88% sensitivity and under 83% specificity.

The material sequenced was peripheral blood. The clonotype was recovered from an adult woman with stable Graves' hyperthyroidism. This sequence joins TRBV20-1 and TRBJ2-7, with D perhaps TRBD2 (5 bases). The CDR3 nucleotides are TGCAGTGCTAGAGACCCCGCCGGGGATATCTACGAGCAGTACTTC. It is translated as CSARDPAGDIYEQYF.